Sequencing of this T cell receptor (beta chain) was carried out in a study of blood T cells in healthy people across ages. Through a sample-barcoded 5' primer and a J-beta primer mix, a second PCR was run for roughly 6 to 12 cycles. TCRdb reprocessed the 5' RACE reads with MiXCR, giving one entry per CDR3 protein. The repertoire includes 910,000 or so distinct CDR3 sequences, roughly 51% of them detected once, and 20% to 25% sits in the top ten. Germline V gives CDR1 SGDLS, CDR2 YYNGEE. The CDR3 runs 15 residues. With 0 bases removed from V and 7 bases from J, the gap between germline ends came to 17 bases.

The chain joins TRBV9 to TRBJ2-7; a possible D gene is TRBD2 (6 bases). Sample: blood. This TCR was sampled from an older woman in good health. The chain's CDR3 is CASSVVRRGYNEQYF. Here the CDR3 DNA reads TGTGCCAGCAGCGTAGTTAGGCGGGGCTACAATGAGCAGTACTTC.